This is a list of T cell receptor beta chains from one sample in a study of OX40 agonist ivuxolimab in advanced cancers. The table came from immunoSEQ multiplex PCR; TCRdb's copy has only in-frame clones and leaves some out. The sample lists under 80,000 clones; about 89% were seen once. The sample in question was CD4+ or CD8+ T cells sorted from blood, obtained in a trial of the OX40 agonist ivuxolimab. The source is an adult with an advanced solid tumor such as melanoma, head and neck, liver or kidney cancer. Both conserved end residues are part of each CDR3.

TRBV6-5,CASSYLGTGHSYEQYF
TRBV7-2,CASSSRTGQGYEQYF
TRBV2,CASTRGDSSNQPQHF
TRBV14,CASTRTGANYGYTF
TRBV6-1,CASSEERGKIYEQYF
TRBV2,CASSAGGEGTDTQYF
TRBV2,CASSEVGLANTGELFF
TRBV28,CASSLYRSRETQYF
TRBV6-6,CASSNQYGYTF
TRBV19,CASPGPRRSGELFF
TRBV9,CASSIRDWTNEKLFF
TRBV30,CAWSVVGTGGSEQYF
TRBV28,CASSLGQYEQYF
TRBV29-1,CSVGRDNSYNEQFF
TRBV27,CASSLLGRENGYTF
TRBV19,CASKEGAISTSANYGYTF
TRBV6-6,CASTTGLAGAYEQYF
TRBV6-1,CASSETGTGRTGELFF
TRBV28,CASSLPSGSNNEQFF
TRBV6-5,CASSSLSYEQYF
TRBV4-1,CASSQGLGGLETQYF
TRBV18,CASSPPGQGPHSNQPQHF
TRBV30,CALDRSTNTEAFF
TRBV7-6,CASSRLAGLYEQYF
TRBV5-4,CASSQEDYNYNEQFF
TRBV6-5,CASSYKDRGPYEQYF
TRBV9,CASSVRGLGPQHF
TRBV5-8,CASSFRGMNTEAFF
TRBV29-1,CSVGAGDTQYF
TRBV5-1,CASSLGQELYGYTF
TRBV7-3,CASSYGTQNTEAFF
TRBV5-4,CASSSSAGDFYGYTF
TRBV15,CATGGGAVTAGELFF
TRBV19,CASSPDRGRETQYF
TRBV19,CASSIDNRGQASGELFF
TRBV6-5,CASSWNREETQYF
TRBV6-1,CASSEGGGPYEQYF
TRBV7-2,CASSLDGDRASNQPQHF
TRBV4-2,CASSQDTGKNSPLHF
TRBV2,CASRDTGSPQHF
TRBV20-1,CSEGGPAEAFF
TRBV7-9,CASSSHGLKNTEAFF
TRBV25-1,CASSDIGGSWHEQYF
TRBV6-6,CASTDDRGDQPQHF
TRBV30,CAWEQGGEPQHF
TRBV5-4,CASSLDPRELETQYF
TRBV5-1,CASSSQGMNTEAFF
TRBV30,CAWRRQGFTNEKLFF